This entry concerns a single T cell receptor (beta chain). Its antigen is currently not known. No much larger clonotype is one base removed from it; base qualities were not supplied. Enrolling through a virtual design, the prospective study's participants ranged in age from roughly 18 to 95 years and lived across 24 United States geographic areas. To assign participants to cohorts, the prospective study relied on clinical history that participants themselves reported in a screening survey and a study questionnaire. Recovered participants in ImmuneRACE Cohort 3 were defined by two consecutive negative NP/OP PCR tests, clearance by a healthcare professional, or resolution of symptoms. In the prospective study, whole blood, serum and a nasopharyngeal or oropharyngeal swab were collected from each participant by mobile phlebotomists. Participants in the prospective study had the option to provide additional blood draws and questionnaires over a roughly 2-month period. Blood samples from the prospective study were shipped frozen or at room temperature prior to DNA extraction.

These data belong to a study of blood T cell repertoires in COVID-19 (dated by TCRdb to between 2020 and 2021). Some background on the complete study: Samples from collaborators originated in the United States, Italy and Spain and spanned both the acute and convalescent phases of COVID-19. Subjects who had been exposed to COVID-19, were actively infected with it, or had recovered from it provided the deeply sampled blood TCRbeta repertoires that made up the dataset. Nearly every sample came with metadata listing a de-identified subject ID, COVID-19 status, age in years and sex. Where available, HLA class I and class II types were taken from metadata supplied by the sample provider and were not determined by assay-based typing. The prospective study material was composed of cDNA or gDNA derived from T cells, B-cell-depleted T cells, or PBMCs. The samples were drawn from two sources: the first 160 participants of the ongoing ImmuneRACE study, and over 1,000 subjects contributed by 6 global collaborators. A freely available public database, intended as a resource for researchers studying the immune response to SARS-CoV-2, is where the repertoires were released.

The immunoSEQ Assay, a bias-controlled multiplex PCR, was used to amplify TCRbeta CDR3 regions from genomic DNA. The authors processed their data as follows. Within the assay, amplification of reference gene primers was used to estimate how many nucleated cells each sample contained. Sequence reads were collapsed and filtered to measure the absolute abundance of every unique TCRbeta CDR3 rearrangement. Productive Simpson clonality was computed per sample as the square root of Simpson's diversity index over productive rearrangements. In TCRdb, the immuneACCESS table is reduced to in-frame sequences with V and J assigned. These tables do not hold every clone; where another copy was compared, an unresolved V gene accounts for under half, and the others remain unexplained. The V and J calls and clone size are taken from that table; D and trimming were inferred from the DNA. This sample holds nearly 200,000 clones; 80% to 85% were observed only once. In total, the top ten clones hold 7.5% of the sample.

Here is what the overall study found, with its caveats: The quantity of clinical and demographic metadata differed by source and by participant and was supplied without curation.

The CDR3 sequence holds 15 residues, the cysteine and phenylalanine included. The sequence is cut down to CDR3 DNA, 45 bases in frame from base 1. Deletion took 3 bases off V and 0 bases off J, with a span of 14 bases between the germline ends. Taken from the germline V gene (reference sequence), the CDR1 and CDR2 loops are DFQATT and SNEGSKA. The specimen sequenced was PBMCs or T cells enriched from blood (not recorded which). The source is a man aged 35-49 years who had recovered from COVID-19. The chain joins TRBV20-1 to TRBJ1-2, with no reliable assignment of the D segment. The CDR3 sequence is CSASGEASSNYGYTF. The nucleotide sequence is TGCAGTGCTAGTGGGGAGGCGTCTTCTAACTATGGCTACACCTTC.